This TCR beta chain was obtained from a study of identical twins' blood T cells. Findings and caveats of the study: Environmental influences on twin similarity could not be excluded.

With regard to this clonotype: The antigen remains unidentified.

MiXCR, run by TCRdb on the 5' RACE reads, gives a single entry per CDR3 protein. The table lists hundreds of thousands of distinct CDR3 sequences, roughly 28% of them singletons. The CDR3 extends over 14 amino acids. Germline values: CDR1 MNHEY, CDR2 SVGAGI. The V end lost 5 bases, the J end lost 6 bases, and 13 bases lay between the germline ends. The chain links TRBV6-5 to TRBJ1-4; a possible D gene is TRBD1 (5 bases). Sequenced input: PBMCs. The TCR was taken from a woman between 18 and 50 years old in good health. CDR3 residues: CASSRLGTDEKLFF. The CDR3 DNA sequence: TGTGCCAGCAGTCGACTAGGGACGGATGAAAAACTGTTTTTT.